This TCR beta chain was identified during a study of cytomegalovirus exposure and HLA in healthy donors. General study findings and limits: In vitro assays verified that three CMV-associated chains recognized CMV antigens specifically. High specificity and sensitivity for cytomegalovirus status were reported for the classifier.

Comment on this clone: Antigen unknown.

The CDR3 covers 14 residues. CDR1 is ENHRY, CDR2 SYGVKD, per germline. Deletions cut 0 bases from V and 7 bases from J, with 12 bases between. PCR primers comprised 60 Vbeta and 13 Jbeta primers. The data were produced by immunoSEQ multiplex PCR, yet TCRdb's version contains in-frame clones alone and is incomplete. The table has approximately 140,000 clones, around four fifths seen once. The genes are TRBV10-3 and TRBJ1-1; maybe TRBD1 (5 bases). The origin of this receptor is a boy under 10 years old in good health and CMV-seronegative. The sample comprised PBMCs. This CDR3 reads CAISESATELEAFF. CDR3 coding DNA: TGTGCCATCAGTGAGTCGGCGACAGAACTTGAAGCTTTCTTT.